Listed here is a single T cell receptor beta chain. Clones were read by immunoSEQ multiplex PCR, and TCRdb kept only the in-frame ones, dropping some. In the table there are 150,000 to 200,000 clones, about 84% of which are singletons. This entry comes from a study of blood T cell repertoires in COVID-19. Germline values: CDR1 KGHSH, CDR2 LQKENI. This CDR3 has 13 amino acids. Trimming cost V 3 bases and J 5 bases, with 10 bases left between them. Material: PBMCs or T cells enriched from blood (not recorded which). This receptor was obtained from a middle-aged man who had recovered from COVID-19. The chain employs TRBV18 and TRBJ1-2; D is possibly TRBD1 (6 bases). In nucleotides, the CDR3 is TGTGCCAGCTCACCCCGGGACACATATGGCTACACCTTC. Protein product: CASSPRDTYGYTF.